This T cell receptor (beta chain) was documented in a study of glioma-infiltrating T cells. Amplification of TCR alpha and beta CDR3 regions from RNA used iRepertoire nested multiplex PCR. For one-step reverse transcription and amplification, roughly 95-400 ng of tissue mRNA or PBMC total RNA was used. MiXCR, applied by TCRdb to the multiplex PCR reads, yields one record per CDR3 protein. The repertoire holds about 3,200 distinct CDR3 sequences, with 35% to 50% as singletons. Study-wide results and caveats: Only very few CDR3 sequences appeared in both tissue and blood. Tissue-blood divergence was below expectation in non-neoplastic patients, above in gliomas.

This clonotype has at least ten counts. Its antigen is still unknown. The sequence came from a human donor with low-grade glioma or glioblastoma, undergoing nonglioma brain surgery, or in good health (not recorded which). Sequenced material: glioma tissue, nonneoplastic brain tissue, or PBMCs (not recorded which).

The CDR3 is CASSHPTSGGRYNEQFF. The CDR3 DNA reads TGTGCCAGCAGCCACCCAACTAGCGGGGGGCGGTACAATGAGCAGTTCTTC. The chain links TRBV7-9 to TRBJ2-1, with 12 nucleotides matching TRBD2. The CDR3 length is 17 residues. The junction had 9 bases not matched to a gene; V was cut back by 5 bases and J by 4 bases. Germline V CDR1 and CDR2: SEHNR, FQNEAQ (reference sequence).